A single sample is the source of the 10 T cell receptor beta chains below, sequenced in a study of T cells in Graves' hyperthyroidism and ophthalmopathy (dated by TCRdb to between 2018 and 2021). Library preparation was by multiplex PCR. Sequencing was performed on an Illumina HiSeq 2000. The TCR beta CDR3 regions were amplified from RNA transcripts. The TCR CDR3 was subjected to a first round of RT-PCR using the HTBI primer set and the Qiagen OneStep RT-PCR kit. TCRdb applied fastp at Q25 and MiXCR to the public reads, then kept only in-frame beta chains. Identical CDR3 proteins give one entry, which carries the most common genes and DNA. The sample data list hundreds of thousands of distinct CDR3 sequences, and around a third of these were observed just once. Less than 35% of the sample belongs to the ten largest clones. Sequencing was carried out using blood. All receptors derive from a woman in her thirties or forties with Graves' hyperthyroidism.

This clonotype was picked up many times. This chain links TRBV2 with TRBJ2-2; D is tentatively TRBD1 or TRBD2 (5 bases each). CDR3 size: 13 residues. The germline V and J ends were trimmed by 8 bases and 8 bases, with 15 bases remaining between them. The germline V gene has CDR1 SNHLY and CDR2 FYNNEI. CDR3: CASRSLGVGELFF. The CDR3, as DNA: TGTGCCAGCCGCTCTCTGGGGGTAGGGGAGCTGTTTTTT. Combining the CDR3 with reference TRBV2 and TRBJ2-2 gives the whole variable domain EPEVTQTPSHQVTQMGQEVILRCVPISNHLYFYWYRQILGQKVEFLVSFYNNEISEKSEIFDDQFSVERPDGSNFTLKIRSTKLEDSAMYFCASRSLGVGELFFGEGSRLTVL.

With regard to this clonotype: Just one base apart from a much larger clone, this may be a read error. CDR3 residues: CASSESSLSSYEQCF. The CDR3, as DNA: TGCGCCAGCAGTGAGTCGTCGTTAAGCTCCTACGAGCAGTGCTTC. The chain has TRBV10-1 and TRBJ2-7; no firm D call. The germline V gene encodes CDR1 WNHNN and CDR2 SYGVQD (reference sequence). The CDR3 has 15 residues.

This clonotype was counted many times. This chain links TRBV7-2 with TRBJ2-7; 7 nucleotides match TRBD1. V lost 1 base and J lost 6; bases outside the gene matches: 9. CDR3 size: 15 residues. Germline-derived CDR1 and CDR2 are SGHTA and FQGNSA. The CDR3 sequence: CASSLGWTGSLEQYF. Written as DNA, the CDR3 is TGTGCCAGCAGCTTAGGATGGACAGGCTCCCTCGAGCAGTACTTC.

This clonotype has only a few counts. The chain links TRBV29-1 to TRBJ2-1, with unresolved D. This CDR3 region has 10 residues. Trimming stripped 2 bases from V and 9 bases from J, with 5 bases between. From germline, CDR1 is SQVTM and CDR2 ANQGSEA. The CDR3 sequence: CSVETGEQFF. As DNA, the CDR3 is TGCAGCGTTGAAACGGGTGAGCAGTTCTTC.

Many counts were recorded for this clonotype. This chain uses TRBV2 with TRBJ1-6, with TRBD1 matching 7 bases. Germline V lookup: CDR1 SNHLY, CDR2 FYNNEI. This CDR3 spans 15 amino acids. Unmatched junction bases numbered 12, after V lost 6 bases and J lost 10 bases. CDR3 region: CASSLQTGSQSPLHF. Written as DNA, the CDR3 is TGTGCCAGCAGCCTACAGACAGGGTCCCAATCACCCCTCCACTTT.

The gene calls are TRBV14 and TRBJ2-7, with 9 bases aligning to TRBD1. Trimming cost V 4 bases and J 11 bases; bases outside gene matches: 9. Germline V lookup: CDR1 SGHDN, CDR2 FVKESK. The CDR3 covers 13 residues. The CDR3 sequence: CASSRDRDGREYF. In DNA form, the CDR3 reads TGTGCCAGCAGCCGGGACAGGGATGGACGAGAGTACTTC.

This clonotype was observed a single time. With a much larger clone just one base away, this may be a read error. V usage is TRBV7-3 and J usage is TRBJ2-7; 8 nucleotides match TRBD2. This CDR3 is built from 12 residues. V shed 10 bases and J 2 bases; nucleotides not matched to a gene: 4. CDR1 is SGHTA and CDR2 is FQGTGA in the germline V gene. The CDR3 DNA is TGTGCCAATTGTAGCGGGGCCTACGAGCAGTACTTC. Amino acids: CANCSGAYEQYF.

This clonotype was seen a single time. The gene calls are TRBV19 and TRBJ2-7; D call uncertain. V was clipped by 9 bases and J by 2 bases, with 17 bases between them. The CDR3 runs 14 residues. Germline V gene lookup returns CDR1 LNHDA and CDR2 SQIVND (reference sequence). The CDR3 nucleotides are TGTGCCAGCACGACACCTTCTCGGGCCTACGAGCAGTACTTC. This encodes CASTTPSRAYEQYF. The full variable domain, with the rest looked up from reference TRBV19 and TRBJ2-7, is DGGITQSPKYLFRKEGQNVTLSCEQNLNHDAMYWYRQDPGQGLRLIYYSQIVNDFQKGDIAEGYSVSREKKESFPLTVTSAQKNPTAFYLCASTTPSRAYEQYFGPGTRLTVT.

This clonotype was recorded a few times. The chain is built from TRBV4-3 and TRBJ1-1; D not resolved. The CDR3 contains 14 residues. The V end was cut by 1 base, the J end by 8 bases, with 14 bases between. In germline, CDR1 is LGHNA, CDR2 YSLEER. CDR3 in DNA: TGCGCCAGCAGCCAAGTGCAGGTCGACGGGGAAGCTTTCTTT. It is translated as CASSQVQVDGEAFF.

Regarding this clonotype: This may be a read error: a much more frequent sequence differs by one nucleotide. The chain couples TRBV7-6 to TRBJ1-6, with D uncertain. V was trimmed by 4 bases and J by 5 bases, leaving 12 bases between them. This CDR3 is 15 amino acids long. The germline V gene has CDR1 SGHVS and CDR2 FNYEAQ. CDR3 coding DNA: TGTGCCAGCAGCTCCACGCAGGCCCATAATTCACCCCTCCACTTT. Translated: CASSSTQAHNSPLHF.